This TCR beta chain emerged from a study of blood T cell repertoires in COVID-19. Study overall: Both acute and convalescent COVID-19 samples were obtained from the United States, Italy and Spain. PBMCs, B-cell-depleted T cells, or T cells were the source of the cDNA or gDNA that made up the material.

In its sample, this clone was seen once. V gave up 7 bases and J gave up 6 bases; unmatched junction bases: 18. Looked up from germline, CDR1 is SGHRS and CDR2 is YFSETQ. There are 16 residues in the CDR3. Under the authors' procedure: Estimation of nucleated cell counts was performed using reference gene primer amplification. The assay was immunoSEQ multiplex PCR, and TCRdb's table has in-frame clones only and misses some. V and J calls and clone size are given by that table; D and trimming were obtained from the DNA. Altogether over 200,000 clones are present, 75% to 85% being singletons, with the ten largest covering around 1.3%. The Seattle patients joined while their infection was active and were tracked longitudinally afterward.

This TCR derives from a woman in her 30s with COVID-19, enrolled during active disease. The sample consisted of peripheral blood. The chain recombines TRBV5-1 with TRBJ2-7; 8 nucleotides agree with TRBD2. The CDR3 DNA reads as TGCGCCAGCGACCCCCCGGGAGGGCCCAATTTCGGCGAGCAGTACTTC. It is translated as CASDPPGGPNFGEQYF. Using reference TRBV5-1 and TRBJ2-7 for the parts outside the CDR3, the full variable domain is KAGVTQTPRYLIKTRGQQVTLSCSPISGHRSVSWYQQTPGQGLQFLFEYFSETQRNKGNFPGRFSGRQFSNSRSEMNVSTLELGDSALYLCASDPPGGPNFGEQYFGPGTRLTVT.